These 23 T cell receptor beta chains were all obtained from the same sample, sequenced in a study of cytomegalovirus exposure and HLA in healthy donors. A multiplex PCR was run with 60 Vbeta primers and 13 Jbeta primers. Sequencing used immunoSEQ multiplex PCR; TCRdb keeps in-frame clones, though not all of them. Among roughly 80,000 clones listed, 60% to 85% were seen once. The specimen was PBMCs. Source of these receptors: a male donor in good health and CMV-seronegative.

The chain is built from TRBV5-1 and TRBJ2-5; possibly TRBD2 for D (7 bases). The end of the DNA fits TRBJ2-7 better, so the J call may be wrong. Germline-derived CDR1 and CDR2 are SGHRS and YFSETQ. This CDR3 is built from 10 residues. The CDR3 DNA follows: TGCGCCGGGGGGGGCCACGAGCAGTACTTC. Its translation: CAGGGHEQYF.

The chain is built from TRBV4-2 and TRBJ2-5; 11 bases fit TRBD2. Trimming took 6 bases from V and 2 from J; bases not matched to a gene: 11. Germline lookup yields CDR1 LGHNA and CDR2 YNFKEQ. The CDR3 extends over 17 amino acids. CDR3 residues: CASRTGGLAGGQETQYF. CDR3 bases: TGTGCCAGCAGGACGGGAGGGCTAGCGGGGGGTCAAGAGACCCAGTACTTC.

The V call is TRBV7-2, the J call TRBJ1-2; D remains unclear. Deletions cut 5 bases from V and 0 bases from J, with 7 bases between. The germline gives CDR1 SGHTA, CDR2 FQGNSA. The CDR3 has 13 residues. CDR3 sequence reads: CASSPQANYGYTF. In DNA form, the CDR3 reads TGTGCCAGCAGCCCACAAGCTAACTATGGCTACACCTTC. Based on the CDR3 plus reference TRBV7-2 and TRBJ1-2, the full variable domain is GAGVSQSPSNKVTEKGKDVELRCDPISGHTALYWYRQSLGQGLEFLIYFQGNSAPDKSGLPSDRFSAERTGGSVSTLTIQRTQQEDSAVYLCASSPQANYGYTFGSGTRLTVV.

The chain joins TRBV9 to TRBJ1-2; D unresolved. Germline V lookup: CDR1 SGDLS, CDR2 YYNGEE. V shed 0 bases and J shed 4 bases, with 16 bases lying between them. The CDR3 length is 16 residues. DNA of the CDR3: TGTGCCAGCAGCGTAGGTGCGGGCGACTTGGCCTATGGCTACACCTTC. It specifies CASSVGAGDLAYGYTF.

This chain connects TRBV4-3 to TRBJ2-1; TRBD1 matches at 7 bases. The germline gives CDR1 LGHNA, CDR2 YSLEER. V lost 4 bases, J lost 8 bases, and 11 bases stayed unmatched. The CDR3 totals 15 residues. This CDR3 reads CASSLTGVLGDEQFF. The CDR3 coding sequence is TGCGCCAGCAGCCTAACAGGGGTCCTCGGGGATGAGCAGTTCTTC.

The CDR3 loop is CASSFPTGVAFF. For the CDR3, the DNA is TGTGCCAGCAGCTTTCCGACGGGGGTGGCTTTCTTT. This chain connects TRBV11-2 to TRBJ1-1; the D gene is possibly TRBD1 (5 bases). The CDR3 sequence is 12 residues long. The germline CDR1 and CDR2 sequences are SGHAT and FQNNGV. The V end was cut by 3 bases, the J end by 11 bases, with 13 bases between.

The chain is built from TRBV6-5 and TRBJ1-1, with D possibly being TRBD1 (6 bases). The germline V gene encodes CDR1 MNHEY and CDR2 SVGAGI. Trimming shortened V by 7 bases and J by 4 bases, and 16 bases separated the two germline ends. The CDR3 sequence is 14 residues long. The CDR3 DNA follows: TGTGCCAGCACCGAGGGCCTCAGGGGCACTGAAGCTTTCTTT. Its translation is CASTEGLRGTEAFF.

This clone was observed a few times. This chain connects TRBV19 to TRBJ1-5; 8 positions agree with TRBD1. The germline CDR1 and CDR2 sequences are LNHDA and SQIVND (reference sequence). V lost 1 base to trimming and J lost 9 bases; unmatched junction nucleotides: 8. This CDR3 contains 15 residues. The CDR3, as DNA: TGTGCCAGTAGTATAGGGACAGGGAATGTGGGGCCCCAGCATTTT. Protein product: CASSIGTGNVGPQHF.

The chain couples TRBV4-3 to TRBJ1-4, with D perhaps matching TRBD1 (6 bases). V was trimmed by 1 base and J by 10 bases, leaving 19 bases between them. This CDR3 spans 16 amino acids. The germline gives CDR1 LGHNA, CDR2 YSLEER. The CDR3 sequence: CASSQGGGGDRGKLFF. The CDR3 DNA is TGCGCCAGCAGCCAAGGGGGTGGGGGCGATAGGGGAAAACTGTTTTTT.

The rearrangement uses TRBV23-1 and TRBJ1-2, with 8 bases that match TRBD1. TRBV23-1 is assigned to the ORF class and has an uncertain function. There are 15 residues in the CDR3. V lost 4 bases, J lost 7 bases, and 11 bases stayed unmatched. In DNA form, the CDR3 reads TGCGCCAGCAGTCCCCCGCCCAGGGGGCGGTCTGGCTACACCTTC. It encodes CASSPPPRGRSGYTF.

The chain couples TRBV7-8 to TRBJ2-3; D not resolved. Trimming stripped 5 bases from V and 1 base from J, with 10 bases between. This CDR3 is built from 14 residues. Per the germline V gene, CDR1 is SGHVS and CDR2 is FQNEAQ. The CDR3 is CASSRDRGTDTQYF. For the CDR3, the DNA is TGTGCCAGCAGCCGAGACCGGGGCACAGATACGCAGTATTTT.

This chain links TRBV4-3 with TRBJ1-3; D is unclear. This CDR3 has 16 residues. Trimming took off 1 base at V and 0 bases at J, with 10 bases between the two ends. Germline loops: CDR1 LGHNA, CDR2 YSLEER. The CDR3 protein is CASSQGPGSSGNTIYF. In DNA form, the CDR3 reads TGCGCCAGCAGCCAAGGACCCGGGTCCTCTGGAAACACCATATATTTT.

The V gene is TRBV2, the J gene TRBJ2-1; a weak D match, TRBD2 (6 bases). Trimming shortened V by 2 bases and J by 8 bases, and 22 bases separated the two germline ends. Germline V gene lookup returns CDR1 SNHLY and CDR2 FYNNEI. This CDR3 region has 17 residues. The CDR3 DNA is TGTGCCAGCAGTGAATACTTTGCGGGATCCAGTAGTCATGAGCAGTTCTTC. Residues: CASSEYFAGSSSHEQFF.

This chain links TRBV18 with TRBJ2-1; perhaps TRBD2 as D (5 bases). V gave up 3 bases and J gave up 12 bases, with 12 bases separating them. Germline CDR1 KGHSH, CDR2 LQKENI. This CDR3 region has 12 residues. CDR3 DNA: TGTGCCAGCTCACCGGCTGGGAGAGGGCAGTTCTTC. It codes for CASSPAGRGQFF.

The genes are TRBV6-1 and TRBJ1-5, with TRBD1 matching 8 bases. V was clipped by 8 bases and J by 6 bases; unmatched bases: 9. Germline V CDR1 and CDR2: MNHNS, SASEGT. The CDR3 extends over 14 amino acids. CDR3 DNA sequence: TGTGCCAGCGCTGGACAGGGATTGGCTCAGCCCCAGCATTTT. Protein: CASAGQGLAQPQHF.

On this clone itself: This sample also contains other DNA sequences that code for the same CDR3. This chain links TRBV28 with TRBJ1-4; maybe TRBD1 (6 bases). V dropped 6 bases and J dropped 7 bases, with 18 bases sitting between them. Per germline, CDR1 MDHEN and CDR2 SYDVKM. The CDR3 runs to 15 residues. The CDR3 is CASSLDSSWSEKLFF. The CDR3 region has the DNA TGTGCCAGCAGCTTGGACAGCTCCTGGAGTGAAAAACTGTTTTTT.

CDR3 DNA sequence: TGTGCCAGCAGCCCGACCGGTGCGGGGGGGAGCACAGATACGCAGTATTTT. Translated: CASSPTGAGGSTDTQYF. The rearrangement links TRBV5-4 to TRBJ2-3; 9 bases map to TRBD2. This CDR3 is built from 17 residues. V shed 4 bases and J 0 bases; nucleotides not matched to a gene: 9. The V gene's germline CDR1 is SGHNT and CDR2 YYREEE (reference sequence).

This clone was detected only a few times. The chain joins TRBV5-1 to TRBJ1-1; D is possibly TRBD1 (6 bases). The CDR3 totals 17 residues. V gave up 4 bases and J gave up 7 bases, with 26 bases separating them. Germline V lookup: CDR1 SGHRS, CDR2 YFSETQ. CDR3 region: CASSMSPLETGKNEAFF. In nucleotides, the CDR3 is TGCGCCAGCAGCATGTCCCCCCTAGAAACAGGGAAGAATGAAGCTTTCTTT.

There are a few counts of this clone. V is TRBV6-4 and J is TRBJ2-1; 9 bases line up with TRBD1. V shed 8 bases and J 5 bases; nucleotides not matched to a gene: 10. Germline V gives CDR1 MRHNA, CDR2 SNTAGT. This CDR3 has 15 residues. In DNA, the CDR3 is TGTGCCAGCGCAAGAGAGACAGGGGGAAACAATGAGCAGTTCTTC. Translated, it gives CASARETGGNNEQFF.

This chain connects TRBV18 to TRBJ1-1; possibly TRBD1 for D (6 bases). Between the trimmed V and J ends, which lost 4 bases and 1 base, there was a span of 16 bases. The CDR3 contains 16 residues. Germline values: CDR1 KGHSH, CDR2 LQKENI. CDR3 DNA sequence: TGTGCCAGCTCACTAACCCAGGGGTTGGCGAACACTGAAGCTTTCTTT. Amino acids: CASSLTQGLANTEAFF.

This chain links TRBV5-1 with TRBJ2-2, with a tentative D call TRBD1 (5 bases). Germline CDR1 and CDR2: SGHRS and YFSETQ. Trimming took off 5 bases at V and 0 bases at J, with 8 bases between the two ends. The CDR3 is 14 amino acids. The CDR3 DNA follows: TGCGCCAGCAGTGCGACAGCGAACACCGGGGAGCTGTTTTTT. Translating it yields CASSATANTGELFF.

The chain couples TRBV7-2 to TRBJ2-1, with 7 bases lining up with TRBD1. The CDR3 is 15 amino acids. V shed 5 bases and J 5 bases; nucleotides not matched to a gene: 9. Germline CDR1 SGHTA, CDR2 FQGNSA. The CDR3 reads CASSLSGTANNEQFF. The CDR3 nucleotides read TGTGCCAGCAGCCTGTCCGGGACAGCAAACAATGAGCAGTTCTTC. Combining the CDR3 with reference TRBV7-2 and TRBJ2-1 gives the whole variable domain GAGVSQSPSNKVTEKGKDVELRCDPISGHTALYWYRQSLGQGLEFLIYFQGNSAPDKSGLPSDRFSAERTGGSVSTLTIQRTQQEDSAVYLCASSLSGTANNEQFFGPGTRLTVL.

The chain carries TRBV5-6 and TRBJ2-7; 9 bases agree with TRBD1. After removal of 0 bases from V and 3 bases from J, the junction contained 1 base not matched to a gene. This CDR3 spans 14 amino acids. Looked up from germline, CDR1 is SGHDT and CDR2 is YYEEEE. The CDR3 spells CASSLVGQGYEQYF. In DNA form, the CDR3 reads TGTGCCAGCAGCTTGGTGGGACAGGGCTACGAGCAGTACTTC.